This is a list of T cell receptor beta chains from one sample in a study of tumor-infiltrating lymphocytes in primary liver carcinoma. TCRdb re-derived calls from the multiplex PCR reads in MiXCR, one entry per CDR3 protein. The sample lists approximately 310,000 distinct CDR3 sequences; less than 75% were seen once. The sequenced material came from peripheral blood. These receptors originate from a man in his forties with primary liver carcinoma and hepatitis B virus infection. The CDR3 runs from the conserved cysteine through the conserved F or W. Each record gives: CDR3 length, D gene, V gene, J gene, clone size, CDR3 protein, CDR3 DNA. A D gene is named only where the DNA matches it firmly. Clone size, where shown, is once, few, many, or a class for clones that have expanded.

13	-	TRBV10-3	TRBJ2-3	many	CAGRDVSTDTQYF	TGTGCCGGCCGGGACGTAAGCACAGATACGCAGTATTTT
16	-	TRBV10-3	TRBJ2-5	-	CAIGESRDPALLTQYF	TGTGCCATCGGTGAGTCGAGGGACCCCGCTTTATTGACCCAGTACTTC
13	TRBD2	TRBV29-1	TRBJ2-7	-	CSARTSVTYEQYF	TGCAGCGCTCGGACTAGCGTGACTTACGAGCAGTACTTC
13	-	TRBV6-2/TRBV6-3	TRBJ2-1	-	CVSRATLAPEQSF	TGTGTCAGCAGAGCAACCTTAGCTCCTGAGCAGTCCTTC
15	-	TRBV29-1	TRBJ2-2	-	CSVIEGGANTGELFF	TGCAGCGTTATAGAGGGGGGGGCTAACACCGGGGAGCTGTTTTTT
18	TRBD2	TRBV6-5	TRBJ2-5	-	CASSYPPIAGGPPGTQYF	TGTGCCAGCAGTTACCCACCGATAGCGGGAGGCCCCCCCGGGACCCAGTACTTC
16	TRBD2	TRBV5-1	TRBJ2-7	-	CASGLDPTSGSYEQYF	TGCGCCAGCGGCTTGGATCCGACTAGCGGGAGTTACGAGCAGTACTTC
17	-	TRBV5-1	TRBJ2-1	-	CASSLGGRRGTTNEQFF	TGCGCCAGCAGCCTCGGGGGGAGGAGGGGGACTACCAATGAGCAGTTCTTC
16	-	TRBV19	TRBJ1-1	-	CASNPGQRFPNTEAFF	TGTGCCAGTAATCCCGGACAGAGGTTCCCGAACACTGAAGCTTTCTTT
14	-	TRBV30	TRBJ2-7	-	CAWSGGVRRDEQYF	TGTGCCTGGAGTGGGGGCGTAAGGCGCGACGAGCAGTACTTC
14	-	TRBV5-1	TRBJ1-1	-	CASSYRDPRTEAFF	TGCGCCAGCAGCTACAGGGACCCCCGGACTGAAGCTTTCTTT
16	-	TRBV19	TRBJ1-5	-	CASSIGGRGRGQPQHF	TGTGCCAGTAGCATAGGAGGCAGGGGACGGGGTCAGCCCCAGCATTTT
15	-	TRBV14	TRBJ1-4	-	CASSHDLPKGEKLFF	TGTGCCAGCAGCCATGATCTTCCGAAGGGGGAAAAACTGTTTTTT
17	-	TRBV4-1	TRBJ1-1	-	CASSQGALRQMNTDAFF	TGCGCCAGCAGCCAAGGGGCTCTGCGACAGATGAACACTGATGCTTTCTTT
11	-	TRBV6-5	TRBJ2-1	many	CASREVGEQFF	TGTGCCAGCAGGGAGGTTGGTGAGCAGTTCTTC
17	TRBD1	TRBV5-4	TRBJ1-1	-	CASRGGGGRTMNTEAFF	TGTGCCAGCAGGGGAGGGGGCGGCAGGACTATGAACACTGAAGCTTTCTTT
14	-	TRBV6-1	TRBJ1-1	-	CASSYTQPGTEAFF	TGTGCCAGCAGTTATACACAACCGGGGACTGAAGCTTTCTTT
16	-	TRBV12-3/TRBV12-4	TRBJ2-7	many	CASSLGTLPLGYEQYF	TGTGCCAGCAGTTTAGGGACTCTACCACTTGGGTACGAGCAGTACTTC
14	TRBD2	TRBV10-3	TRBJ2-7	once	CATGEGRVSHEQYF	TGTGCCACCGGGGAGGGCAGGGTGTCCCACGAGCAGTACTTC
16	TRBD2	TRBV28	TRBJ2-1	-	CASSLHSGSSYNEQFF	TGTGCCAGCAGTTTACACAGCGGGAGCTCCTACAATGAGCAGTTCTTC
16	TRBD1	TRBV6-2/TRBV6-3	TRBJ1-4	-	CASRRPGTGINEKLFF	TGTGCCAGCAGACGTCCCGGGACAGGGATTAATGAAAAACTGTTTTTT
15	TRBD1	TRBV6-1	TRBJ1-2	few	CASSFTGVNNYGYTF	TGTGCCAGCAGCTTTACAGGGGTAAATAACTATGGCTACACCTTC
16	-	TRBV11-2	TRBJ2-7	-	CAGSAPLAGFSYERYF	TGTGCCGGCAGCGCCCCTCTAGCAGGGTTCTCCTACGAGCGGTACTTC
14	TRBD2	TRBV7-9	TRBJ2-3	-	CDSSLAGSSDTQYF	TGTGACAGCAGCTTAGCGGGAAGCTCAGATACGCAGTATTTT
15	-	TRBV5-4	TRBJ2-1	-	CASSKYSGVGSKQLF	TGTGCCAGCAGCAAGTATAGCGGTGTGGGCAGTAAGCAGCTCTTC
13	-	TRBV29-1	TRBJ1-6	-	CSAGEAQSSPLHF	TGCAGTGCCGGGGAGGCCCAAAGTTCACCCCTACACTTT
12	-	TRBV30	TRBJ1-5	-	CAAGVPNQSQHF	TGTGCCGCGGGGGTTCCTAATCAGTCCCAGCATTTT
14	-	TRBV4-2	TRBJ2-2	-	CVSSQDIMDGELFF	TGTGTCAGCAGCCAAGACATCATGGACGGGGAGCTGTTTTTT
15	TRBD2	TRBV10-2	TRBJ2-3	-	CAGSESTSGRNTQYF	TGCGCCGGCAGTGAGTCGACTAGCGGGAGGAATACGCAGTATTTT
15	TRBD2	TRBV6-5	TRBJ2-7	-	CTSSSLLAGVREHYF	TGTACCAGTAGTTCCTTACTAGCGGGAGTTCGCGAGCACTACTTC
15	-	TRBV11-2	TRBJ2-3	-	CASILTDGLTDTQYF	TGTGCCAGCATCTTAACGGACGGGCTCACAGATACGCAGTATTTT
14	TRBD1	TRBV19	TRBJ1-5	once	CASTRQGSNQPQHF	TGTGCCAGCACTCGACAGGGCAGCAATCAGCCCCAGCATTTT
13	-	TRBV11-2	TRBJ1-2	-	CASTDSFNYGNTF	TGTGCCAGTACCGACAGCTTTAACTATGGCAACACCTTC
16	-	TRBV5-1	TRBJ2-2	few	CASSGLQGRGAGELFF	TGCGCCAGCAGCGGACTACAGGGTAGGGGGGCCGGGGAGCTGTTTTTT
17	-	TRBV6-2/TRBV6-3	TRBJ2-3	-	CASSYKSRSYLTDTQYF	TGTGCCAGCAGTTATAAGTCGCGGTCCTACCTCACAGATACGCAGTATTTT
14	TRBD1	TRBV5-1	TRBJ2-7	-	CASSSPGQSGEQYF	TGCGCCAGCAGCTCTCCGGGACAGTCTGGGGAGCAGTACTTC
12	-	TRBV11-1	TRBJ1-1	-	CVSSPRATVAFF	TGTGTCAGCAGCCCCCGGGCGACGGTGGCTTTCTTT
16	-	TRBV7-8	TRBJ1-1	-	CASSPNLGPMNTEAFF	TGTGCCAGCAGCCCCAACCTGGGGCCAATGAACACTGAAGCTTTCTTT
14	-	TRBV4-1	TRBJ2-3	-	CASGQAPYTDTQYF	TGCGCCAGCGGCCAAGCCCCGTACACAGATACGCAGTATTTT
15	TRBD1	TRBV28	TRBJ1-4	once	CASSLVGQGGEKLLF	TGTGCCAGCAGTTTAGTGGGACAGGGAGGTGAAAAACTGCTTTTT
13	TRBD2	TRBV30	TRBJ2-1	-	CAYTSGGNNEQFF	TGTGCCTATACTAGCGGAGGAAACAATGAGCAGTTCTTC
13	-	TRBV10-3	TRBJ1-2	-	CVTFEQGYYGYTF	TGTGTCACCTTCGAGCAGGGCTACTATGGCTACACCTTC
17	TRBD2	TRBV4-2	TRBJ2-2	once	CASSQVASGRSTGKLFF	TGTGCCAGCAGCCAAGTGGCTAGCGGGAGGAGTACCGGGAAGCTGTTTTTT
13	-	TRBV7-9	TRBJ1-1	-	CASSPQANTEAFF	TGTGCCAGCAGCCCCCAGGCGAACACTGAAGCTTTCTTT
13	-	TRBV12-3/TRBV12-4	TRBJ2-5	-	CASSLAWVETQYF	TGTGCCAGCAGTTTAGCGTGGGTAGAGACTCAGTACTTC
14	-	TRBV5-1	TRBJ2-5	-	CASGPGGGQETQYF	TGCGCCAGCGGCCCCGGCGGAGGCCAAGAGACCCAGTACTTC
13	TRBD2	TRBV11-2	TRBJ2-1	-	CASSSEREDEQFF	TGTGCCAGCAGCTCCGAGCGGGAGGATGAACAGTTCTTC
16	-	TRBV10-1	TRBJ2-1	-	CASSSSGGGGYNEQFF	TGCGCCAGCAGCTCCAGTGGGGGAGGCGGGTACAATGAGCAGTTCTTC
15	-	TRBV11-2	TRBJ1-3	many	CASSLDGVSGNTIYF	TGTGCCAGCAGCTTAGATGGAGTCTCTGGAAACACCATATATTTT
14	-	TRBV11-2	TRBJ2-5	-	CTSSAGTLQETQYF	TGTACCAGCAGCGCAGGTACACTACAAGAGACCCAGTACTTC
14	TRBD2	TRBV2	TRBJ2-1	once	CASTPGTSYNGQLF	TGTGCCAGCACCCCCGGGACTAGCTACAATGGGCAGTTATTC
15	-	TRBV11-3	TRBJ2-7	-	CASSSGSTPSTEQYF	TGTGCCAGCAGCTCCGGGTCAACCCCCAGTACCGAGCAGTACTTC
15	TRBD2	TRBV6-1	TRBJ2-1	-	CANSDGGRSYNEQFF	TGTGCCAACAGTGACGGCGGGAGGTCCTACAATGAGCAGTTCTTC
14	-	TRBV14	TRBJ1-1	many	CASSRWTPETEAFF	TGTGCCAGCAGCCGATGGACTCCCGAGACCGAAGCTTTCTTT
14	-	TRBV14	TRBJ2-3	few	CASSQDGRAGPQYF	TGTGCCAGCAGCCAAGATGGAAGGGCAGGGCCGCAGTATTTT